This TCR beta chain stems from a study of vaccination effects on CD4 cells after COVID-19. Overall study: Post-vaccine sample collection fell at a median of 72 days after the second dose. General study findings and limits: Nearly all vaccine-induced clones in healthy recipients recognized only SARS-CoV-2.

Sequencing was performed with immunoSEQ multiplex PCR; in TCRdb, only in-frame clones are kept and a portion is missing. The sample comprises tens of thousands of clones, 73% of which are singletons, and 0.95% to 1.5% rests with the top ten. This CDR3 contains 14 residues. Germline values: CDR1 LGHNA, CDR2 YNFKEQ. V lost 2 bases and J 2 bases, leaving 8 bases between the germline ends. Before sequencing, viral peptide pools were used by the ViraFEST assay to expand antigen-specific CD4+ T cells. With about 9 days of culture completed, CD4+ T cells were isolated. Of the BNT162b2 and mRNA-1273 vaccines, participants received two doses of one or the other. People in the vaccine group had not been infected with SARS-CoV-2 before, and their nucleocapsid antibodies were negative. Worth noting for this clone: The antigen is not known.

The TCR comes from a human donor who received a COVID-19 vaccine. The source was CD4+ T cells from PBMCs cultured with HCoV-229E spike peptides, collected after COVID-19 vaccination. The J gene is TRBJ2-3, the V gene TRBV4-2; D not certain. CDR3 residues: CASSQRAATDTQYF. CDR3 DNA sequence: TGTGCCAGCAGCCAACGGGCAGCCACAGATACGCAGTATTTT.